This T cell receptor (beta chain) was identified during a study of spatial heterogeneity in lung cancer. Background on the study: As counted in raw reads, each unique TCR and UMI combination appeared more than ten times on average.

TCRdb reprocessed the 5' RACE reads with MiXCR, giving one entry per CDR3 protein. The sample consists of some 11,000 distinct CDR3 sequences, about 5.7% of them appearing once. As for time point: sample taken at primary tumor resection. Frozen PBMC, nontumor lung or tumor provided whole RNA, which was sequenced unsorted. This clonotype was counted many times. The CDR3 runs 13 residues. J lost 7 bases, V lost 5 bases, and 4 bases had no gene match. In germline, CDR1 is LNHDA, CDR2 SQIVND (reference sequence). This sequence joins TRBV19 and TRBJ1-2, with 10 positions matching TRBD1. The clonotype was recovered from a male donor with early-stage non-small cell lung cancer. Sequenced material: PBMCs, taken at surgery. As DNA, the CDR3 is TGTGCCAGTAGTTTTGGGACAGGGGCTGGCTACACCTTC. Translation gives CASSFGTGAGYTF.